This TCR beta chain appears in the sequencing data of a study of blood T cells in healthy people across ages. Notes on the study in general: Estimates drawn from one million T cells were deemed to understate diversity. While age rose, TCR beta diversity per million T cells dropped in a roughly linear way.

A second about 7 to 11 cycle PCR used barcoded and J-beta primers. TCRdb itself ran the 5' RACE reads through MiXCR, one entry per CDR3 protein. Of 1.8 million or so distinct CDR3 sequences listed, 39% are singletons. Isolation recovered at least 7 million PBMCs from every sample. The CDR3 length is 15 residues. CDR1 is LGHNA and CDR2 is YNFKEQ in the germline V gene. In regard to this clonotype: Its specificity is not known. With a much larger clone just one base away, this may be a read error.

The sequence derives from a human donor in good health. The material sequenced was blood. The rearrangement joins TRBV4-2 to TRBJ2-5; 7 nucleotides align to TRBD2. CDR3 sequence: CAISQGGLGEETQYF. The CDR3 DNA is TGTGCCATCAGCCAAGGTGGACTAGGGGAAGAGACCCAGTACTTC.